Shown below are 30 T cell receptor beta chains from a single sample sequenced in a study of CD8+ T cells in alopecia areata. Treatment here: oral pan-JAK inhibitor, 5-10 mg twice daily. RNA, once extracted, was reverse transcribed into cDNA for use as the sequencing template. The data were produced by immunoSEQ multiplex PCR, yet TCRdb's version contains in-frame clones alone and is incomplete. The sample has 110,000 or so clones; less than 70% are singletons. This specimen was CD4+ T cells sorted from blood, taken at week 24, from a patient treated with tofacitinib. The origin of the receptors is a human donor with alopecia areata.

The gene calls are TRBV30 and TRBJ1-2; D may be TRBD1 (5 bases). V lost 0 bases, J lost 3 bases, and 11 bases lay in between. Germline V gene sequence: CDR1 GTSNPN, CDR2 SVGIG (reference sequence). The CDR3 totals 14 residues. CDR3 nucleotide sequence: TGTGCCTGGAGTGTAGGCCCACAGGACTATGGCTACACCTTC. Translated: CAWSVGPQDYGYTF.

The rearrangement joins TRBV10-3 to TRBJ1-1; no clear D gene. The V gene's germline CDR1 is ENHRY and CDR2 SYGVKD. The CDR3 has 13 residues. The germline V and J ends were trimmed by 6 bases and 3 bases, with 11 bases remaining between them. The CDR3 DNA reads TGTGCCATCAGGGGAGGTGGGGACACTGAAGCTTTCTTT. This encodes CAIRGGGDTEAFF.

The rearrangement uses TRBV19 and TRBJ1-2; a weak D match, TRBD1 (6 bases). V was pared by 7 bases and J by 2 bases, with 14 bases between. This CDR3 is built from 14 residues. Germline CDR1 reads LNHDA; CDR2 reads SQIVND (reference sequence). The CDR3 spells CASTNDRPNYGYTF. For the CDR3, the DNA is TGTGCCAGTACCAACGACAGGCCGAACTATGGCTACACCTTC.

The CDR3 DNA reads as TGTGCCAGCAGCACCCAGAGGATAGCGGGGATGGATACGCAGTATTTT. Translated: CASSTQRIAGMDTQYF. The chain has TRBV9 and TRBJ2-3; the match to TRBD2 covers 8 bases. The germline V gene encodes CDR1 SGDLS and CDR2 YYNGEE. This CDR3 is built from 16 residues. The J segment lost 6 bases and the V segment lost 4 bases, leaving 13 bases of the junction unmatched.

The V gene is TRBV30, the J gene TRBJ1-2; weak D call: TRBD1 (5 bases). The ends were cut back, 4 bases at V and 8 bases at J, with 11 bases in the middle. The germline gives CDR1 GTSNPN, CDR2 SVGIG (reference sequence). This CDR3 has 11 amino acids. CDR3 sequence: CAWNGGFGYTF. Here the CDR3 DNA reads TGTGCCTGGAATGGGGGGTTCGGCTACACCTTC.

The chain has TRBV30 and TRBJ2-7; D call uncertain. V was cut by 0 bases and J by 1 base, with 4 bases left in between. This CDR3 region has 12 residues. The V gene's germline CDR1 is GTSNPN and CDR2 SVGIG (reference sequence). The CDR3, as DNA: TGTGCCTGGAGTGTAATATCCTACGAGCAGTACTTC. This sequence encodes CAWSVISYEQYF.

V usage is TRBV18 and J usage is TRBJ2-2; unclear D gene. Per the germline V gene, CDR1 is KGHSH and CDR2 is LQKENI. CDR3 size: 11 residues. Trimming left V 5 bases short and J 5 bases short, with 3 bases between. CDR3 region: CASSETGELFF. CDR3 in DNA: TGTGCCAGCTCAGAAACCGGGGAGCTGTTTTTT.

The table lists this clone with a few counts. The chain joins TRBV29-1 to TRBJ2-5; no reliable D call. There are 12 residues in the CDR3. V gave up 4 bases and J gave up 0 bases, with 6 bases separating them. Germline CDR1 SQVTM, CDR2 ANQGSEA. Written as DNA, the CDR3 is TGCAGCGTTGGAAGGTACCAAGAGACCCAGTACTTC. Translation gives CSVGRYQETQYF.

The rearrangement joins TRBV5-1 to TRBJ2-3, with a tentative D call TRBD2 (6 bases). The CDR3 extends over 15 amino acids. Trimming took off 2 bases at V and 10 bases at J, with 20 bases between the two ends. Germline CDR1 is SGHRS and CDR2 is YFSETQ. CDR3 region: CASSLGGDLFGPQYF. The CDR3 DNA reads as TGCGCCAGCAGCTTAGGAGGGGACCTCTTTGGGCCGCAGTATTTT.

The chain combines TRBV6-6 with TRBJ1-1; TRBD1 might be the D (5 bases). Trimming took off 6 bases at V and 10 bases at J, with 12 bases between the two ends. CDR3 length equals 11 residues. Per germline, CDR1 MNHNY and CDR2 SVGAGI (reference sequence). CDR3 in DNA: TGTGCCAGCAGCCGGAGGGGAGCAGCTTTCTTT. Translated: CASSRRGAAFF.

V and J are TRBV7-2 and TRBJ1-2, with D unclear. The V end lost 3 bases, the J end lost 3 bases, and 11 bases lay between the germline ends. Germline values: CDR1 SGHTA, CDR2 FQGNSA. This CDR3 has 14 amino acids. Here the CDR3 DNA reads TGTGCCAGCAGCTTGGGAGGGAACGACTATGGCTACACCTTC. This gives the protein CASSLGGNDYGYTF.

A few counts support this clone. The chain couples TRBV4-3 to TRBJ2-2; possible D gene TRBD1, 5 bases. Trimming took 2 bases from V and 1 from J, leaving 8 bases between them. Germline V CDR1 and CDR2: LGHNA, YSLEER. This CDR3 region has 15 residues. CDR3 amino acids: CASSQTGLNTGELFF. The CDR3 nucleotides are TGCGCCAGCAGCCAAACAGGCTTGAACACCGGGGAGCTGTTTTTT.

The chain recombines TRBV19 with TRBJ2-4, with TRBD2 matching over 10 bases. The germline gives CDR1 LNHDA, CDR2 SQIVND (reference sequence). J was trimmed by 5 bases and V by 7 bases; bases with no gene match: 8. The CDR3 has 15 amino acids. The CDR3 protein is CASTSWTSGENIQYF. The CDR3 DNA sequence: TGTGCCAGTACCTCCTGGACTAGCGGCGAAAACATTCAGTACTTC.

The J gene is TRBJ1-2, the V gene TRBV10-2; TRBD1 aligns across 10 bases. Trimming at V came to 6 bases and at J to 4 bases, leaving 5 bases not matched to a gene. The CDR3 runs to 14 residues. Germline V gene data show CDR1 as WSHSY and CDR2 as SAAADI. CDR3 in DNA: TGCGCCAGCAGCGGGACAGGGGCGGCCTATGGCTACACCTTC. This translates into CASSGTGAAYGYTF.

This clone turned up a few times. Here the CDR3 reads CASSPTDLGGELFF. The CDR3 bases are TGTGCCAGCAGTCCCACTGACCTCGGCGGGGAGCTGTTTTTT. V usage is TRBV2 and J usage is TRBJ2-2; D remains unclear. The CDR3 length is 14 residues. V lost 5 bases to trimming and J lost 7 bases, with 14 bases between them. The germline V gene has CDR1 SNHLY and CDR2 FYNNEI.

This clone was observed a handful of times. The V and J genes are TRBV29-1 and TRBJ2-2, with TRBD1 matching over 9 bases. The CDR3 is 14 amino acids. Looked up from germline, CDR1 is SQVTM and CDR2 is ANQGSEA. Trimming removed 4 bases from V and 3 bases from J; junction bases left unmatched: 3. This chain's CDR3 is CSVGTGVDTGELFF. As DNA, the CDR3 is TGCAGCGTTGGGACAGGGGTCGACACCGGGGAGCTGTTTTTT.

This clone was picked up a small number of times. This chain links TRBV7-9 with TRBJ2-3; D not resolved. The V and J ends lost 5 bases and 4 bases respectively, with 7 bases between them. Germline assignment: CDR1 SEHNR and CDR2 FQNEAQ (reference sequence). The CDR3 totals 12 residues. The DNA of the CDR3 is TGTGCCAGCAGCGACGTTTCAGATACGCAGTATTTT. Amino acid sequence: CASSDVSDTQYF.

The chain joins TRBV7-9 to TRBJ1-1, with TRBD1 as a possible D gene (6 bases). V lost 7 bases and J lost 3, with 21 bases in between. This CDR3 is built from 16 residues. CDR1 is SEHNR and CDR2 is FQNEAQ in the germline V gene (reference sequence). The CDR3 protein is CASILARNRDDTEAFF. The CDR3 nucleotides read TGTGCCAGCATCCTTGCCCGAAACAGGGACGACACTGAAGCTTTCTTT. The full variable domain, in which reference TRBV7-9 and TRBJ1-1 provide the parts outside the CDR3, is DTGVSQNPRHKITKRGQNVTFRCDPISEHNRLYWYRQTLGQGPEFLTYFQNEAQLEKSRLLSDRFSAERPKGSFSTLEIQRTEQGDSAMYLCASILARNRDDTEAFFGQGTRLTVV.

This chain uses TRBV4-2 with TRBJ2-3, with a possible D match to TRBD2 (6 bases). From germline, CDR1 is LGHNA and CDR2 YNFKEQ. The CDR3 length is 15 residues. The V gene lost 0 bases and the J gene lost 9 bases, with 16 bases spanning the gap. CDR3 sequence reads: CASSQDSSGGATQYF. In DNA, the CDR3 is TGTGCCAGCAGCCAAGATAGTTCTGGCGGGGCGACGCAGTATTTT.

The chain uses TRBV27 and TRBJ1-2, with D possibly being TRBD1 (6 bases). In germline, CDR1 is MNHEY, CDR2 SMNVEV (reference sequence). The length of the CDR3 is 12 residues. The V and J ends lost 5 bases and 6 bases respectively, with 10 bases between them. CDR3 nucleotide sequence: TGTGCCAGCAGTACAGGGTATGATGGCTACACCTTC. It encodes CASSTGYDGYTF.

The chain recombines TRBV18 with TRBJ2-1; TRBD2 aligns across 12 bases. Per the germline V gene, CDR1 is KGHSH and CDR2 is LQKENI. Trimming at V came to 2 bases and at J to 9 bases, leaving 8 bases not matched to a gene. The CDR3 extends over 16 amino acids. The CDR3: CASSPSASGGAAEQFF. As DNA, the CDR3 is TGTGCCAGCTCACCATCCGCTAGCGGGGGGGCGGCTGAGCAGTTCTTC. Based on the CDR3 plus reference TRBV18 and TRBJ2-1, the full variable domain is NAGVMQNPRHLVRRRGQEARLRCSPMKGHSHVYWYRQLPEEGLKFMVYLQKENIIDESGMPKERFSAEFPKEGPSILRIQQVVRGDSAAYFCASSPSASGGAAEQFFGPGTRLTVL.

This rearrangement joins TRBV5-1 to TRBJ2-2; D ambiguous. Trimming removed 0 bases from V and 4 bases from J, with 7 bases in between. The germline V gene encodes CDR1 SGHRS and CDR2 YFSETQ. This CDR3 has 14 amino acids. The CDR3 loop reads CASSLEYATGELFF. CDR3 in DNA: TGCGCCAGCAGCTTGGAGTATGCCACCGGGGAGCTGTTTTTT.

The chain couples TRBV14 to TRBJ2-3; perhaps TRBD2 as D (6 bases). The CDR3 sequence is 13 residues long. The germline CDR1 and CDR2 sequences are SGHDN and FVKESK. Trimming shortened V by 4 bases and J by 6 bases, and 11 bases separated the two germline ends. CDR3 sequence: CASSPHRGDTQYF. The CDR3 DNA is TGTGCCAGCAGCCCCCATCGGGGGGATACGCAGTATTTT. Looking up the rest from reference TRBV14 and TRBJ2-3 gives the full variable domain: EAGVTQFPSHSVIEKGQTVTLRCDPISGHDNLYWYRRVMGKEIKFLLHFVKESKQDESGMPNNRFLAERTGGTYSTLKVQPAELEDSGVYFCASSPHRGDTQYFGPGTRLTVL.

The CDR3 nucleotides are TGTGCCAGCAGCTACGGACTGGCCAAAAACATTCAGTACTTC. Its protein is CASSYGLAKNIQYF. The chain employs TRBV5-8 and TRBJ2-4; weak D call: TRBD2 (5 bases). CDR3 length: 14 residues. The ends were cut back, 3 bases at V and 1 base at J, with 8 bases in the middle. Germline CDR1 SGHTS, CDR2 YDEGEE.

The CDR3 protein is CASSEIRGEAFF. The CDR3 nucleotides are TGTGCCAGCAGTGAGATCCGGGGTGAAGCTTTCTTT. The V and J genes are TRBV2 and TRBJ1-1; no firm D call. The CDR3 covers 12 residues. Deletions cut 3 bases from V and 7 bases from J, with 9 bases between. Germline CDR1 SNHLY, CDR2 FYNNEI.

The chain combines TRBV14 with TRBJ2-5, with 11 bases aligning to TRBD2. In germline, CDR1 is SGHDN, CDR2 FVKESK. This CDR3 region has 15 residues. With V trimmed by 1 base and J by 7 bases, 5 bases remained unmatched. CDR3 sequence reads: CASSQVTSGGVTQYF. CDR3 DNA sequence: TGTGCCAGCAGCCAAGTAACTAGCGGGGGAGTGACCCAGTACTTC.

The CDR3 DNA reads as TGTGCCAGCTCTAGCGGGATAATACAAGAGACCCAGTACTTC. This encodes CASSSGIIQETQYF. The genes are TRBV9 and TRBJ2-5; 9 bases match TRBD2. Trimming cost V 7 bases and J 2 bases; bases outside gene matches: 6. Germline CDR1 and CDR2: SGDLS and YYNGEE. The CDR3 is 14 amino acids.

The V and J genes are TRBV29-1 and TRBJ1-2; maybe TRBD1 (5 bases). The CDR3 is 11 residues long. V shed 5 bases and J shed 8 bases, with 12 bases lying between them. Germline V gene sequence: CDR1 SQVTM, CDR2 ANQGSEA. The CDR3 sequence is CSVQGSEGYTF. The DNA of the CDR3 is TGCAGCGTTCAGGGAAGCGAGGGCTACACCTTC.

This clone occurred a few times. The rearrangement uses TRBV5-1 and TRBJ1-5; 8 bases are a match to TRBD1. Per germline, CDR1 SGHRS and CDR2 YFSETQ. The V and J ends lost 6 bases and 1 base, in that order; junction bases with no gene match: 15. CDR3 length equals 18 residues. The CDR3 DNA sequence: TGCGCCAGCACCTTCCTGAGGACAGGGACGAGAAGCAATCAGCCCCAGCATTTT. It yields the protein CASTFLRTGTRSNQPQHF.

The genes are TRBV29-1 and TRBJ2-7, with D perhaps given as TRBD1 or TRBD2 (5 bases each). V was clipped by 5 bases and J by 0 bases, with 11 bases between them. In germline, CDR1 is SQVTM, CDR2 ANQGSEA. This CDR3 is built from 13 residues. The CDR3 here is CSVRKGSSYEQYF. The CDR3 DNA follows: TGCAGCGTTCGCAAGGGGAGCTCCTACGAGCAGTACTTC.